This T cell receptor (beta chain) derives from a study of glioma-infiltrating T cells. Whole-study findings and limits: Tissue and blood shared very few CDR3 sequences. Non-neoplastic patients had below-expected tissue-blood divergence, while all gliomas exceeded expectation.

To note about this clonotype: As yet, its antigen is unknown.

V was trimmed by 0 bases and J by 4 bases, leaving 19 bases between them. The CDR3 has 18 residues. Using RNA template, CDR3s of TCR alpha and beta were amplified with iRepertoire arm-PCR. One-step reverse transcription and amplification started from approximately 100-400 ng of tissue mRNA or PBMC total RNA. TCRdb passed the multiplex PCR reads through MiXCR, listing each CDR3 protein once. The sample has around 170,000 distinct CDR3 sequences, roughly 45% seen once. The J gene is TRBJ1-5, the V gene TRBV12-3 or TRBV12-4; a possible D gene is TRBD1 (5 bases). The receptor was isolated from a human donor with low-grade glioma or glioblastoma, undergoing nonglioma brain surgery, or in good health (not recorded which). Sequenced: glioma tissue, nonneoplastic brain tissue, or PBMCs (not recorded which). In DNA, the CDR3 is TGTGCCAGCAGTTTAGCGTTAGGTACAGGCCGTTTAAATCAGCCCCAGCATTTT. Amino acid sequence: CASSLALGTGRLNQPQHF.